These 28 T cell receptor beta chains share one sample of origin, sequenced in a study of blood T cell repertoires in COVID-19. TCRdb's table, derived via immunoSEQ multiplex PCR, lists solely in-frame clones and lacks some. The data show about 250,000 clones, about 85% seen once. Sequenced sample: peripheral blood. The receptor source for this set is a man aged 18-30 years with active or convalescent COVID-19.

V gene TRBV5-1 combines with J gene TRBJ1-4; 7 positions match TRBD1. CDR3 size: 16 residues. Trimming cost V 3 bases and J 0 bases; bases outside gene matches: 5. Germline CDR1 reads SGHRS; CDR2 reads YFSETQ. Here the CDR3 DNA reads TGCGCCAGCAGCTCTCAAACAGGGGCAACTAATGAAAAACTGTTTTTT. This translates into CASSSQTGATNEKLFF.

The genes are TRBV6-5 and TRBJ2-5; unclear D gene. CDR3 size: 13 residues. Germline CDR1 and CDR2: MNHEY and SVGAGI. Trimming took 2 bases from V and 7 from J, leaving 11 bases between them. CDR3 in DNA: TGTGCCAGCAGTTACACTTTCCAGCGGACCCAGTACTTC. It is translated as CASSYTFQRTQYF.

This chain connects TRBV6-5 to TRBJ1-2; the D gene is possibly TRBD1 (6 bases). Trimming shortened V by 6 bases and J by 1 base, and 12 bases separated the two germline ends. This CDR3 is 14 amino acids long. Germline V gene data show CDR1 as MNHEY and CDR2 as SVGAGI. CDR3 in DNA: TGTGCCAGCAGCCGACAGGCATATAACTATGGCTACACCTTC. It encodes CASSRQAYNYGYTF.

V and J are TRBV24-1 and TRBJ1-5; D perhaps matches TRBD1 (5 bases). The CDR3 is 15 amino acids. Germline CDR1 KGHDR, CDR2 SFDVKD. The V and J ends lost 5 bases and 9 bases respectively, with 19 bases between them. CDR3 in amino acids: CATSAPDSAFGPQHF. Written as DNA, the CDR3 is TGTGCCACCAGTGCCCCTGACAGTGCCTTCGGGCCCCAGCATTTT.

The CDR3 protein is CASSYKTTDTQYF. In DNA, the CDR3 is TGTGCCAGCAGTTATAAAACTACAGATACGCAGTATTTT. The rearrangement links TRBV6-5 to TRBJ2-3; D is ambiguous. There are 13 residues in the CDR3. The V gene's germline CDR1 is MNHEY and CDR2 SVGAGI. The V gene lost 3 bases and the J gene lost 3 bases, with 7 bases spanning the gap.

The V and J genes are TRBV5-1 and TRBJ2-7; 10 nucleotides match TRBD2. The germline V gene encodes CDR1 SGHRS and CDR2 YFSETQ. V gave up 3 bases and J gave up 4 bases; unmatched junction bases: 13. The CDR3 has 17 residues. CDR3 DNA sequence: TGCGCCAGCAGCTCCGGGGCCAGCGGGAGGGGATCTTACGAGCAGTACTTC. Amino acid sequence: CASSSGASGRGSYEQYF.

The chain employs TRBV7-3 and TRBJ2-2; TRBD2 might be the D (5 bases). CDR3 length: 13 amino acids. V was clipped by 4 bases and J by 5 bases, with 8 bases between them. CDR1 is SGHTA and CDR2 is FQGTGA in the germline V gene. The CDR3, as DNA: TGTGCCAGCAGCTCGGGGTCGACCGGGGAGCTGTTTTTT. Translated, it gives CASSSGSTGELFF.

The J gene is TRBJ1-5, the V gene TRBV5-6; 10 nucleotides agree with TRBD1. The CDR3 is 14 residues long. V trimming: 5 bases; J trimming: 6 bases; junction bases outside the gene matches: 5. Germline V gene sequence: CDR1 SGHDT, CDR2 YYEEEE. CDR3 loop: CASSPGQGGQPQHF. CDR3 nucleotides: TGTGCCAGCAGTCCTGGACAGGGGGGTCAGCCCCAGCATTTT.

With regard to this clone: Within the sample, other DNA sequences also encode this same CDR3. V and J are TRBV6-5 and TRBJ1-5, with 8 positions matching TRBD1. Germline CDR1 reads MNHEY; CDR2 reads SVGAGI. The CDR3 sequence is 14 residues long. Trimming cost V 6 bases and J 4 bases; bases outside gene matches: 5. CDR3 in amino acids: CASRRTGRNQPQHF. The CDR3 region has the DNA TGTGCCAGCAGGAGGACAGGGAGAAATCAGCCCCAGCATTTT.

There are many counts of this clone. The rearrangement uses TRBV9 and TRBJ2-7, with a weak D call TRBD2 (5 bases). From germline, CDR1 is SGDLS and CDR2 YYNGEE. The CDR3 covers 16 residues. V was pared by 4 bases and J by 2 bases, with 19 bases between. Written as DNA, the CDR3 is TGTGCCAGCAGCCCATCTTGGAAGCGGAGCCCCTACGAGCAGTACTTC. It is translated as CASSPSWKRSPYEQYF. Combining the CDR3 with reference TRBV9 and TRBJ2-7 gives the whole variable domain DSGVTQTPKHLITATGQRVTLRCSPRSGDLSVYWYQQSLDQGLQFLIQYYNGEERAKGNILERFSAQQFPDLHSELNLSSLELGDSALYFCASSPSWKRSPYEQYFGPGTRLTVT.

V and J are TRBV6-4 and TRBJ1-2; D is undetermined. The V and J ends lost 3 bases and 4 bases respectively, with 15 bases between them. The CDR3 covers 15 residues. Germline CDR1 reads MRHNA; CDR2 reads SNTAGT. The CDR3 is CASSEAAGGRYGYTF. As DNA, the CDR3 is TGTGCCAGCAGTGAGGCGGCCGGAGGGCGCTATGGCTACACCTTC.

This clone came up once. The rearrangement links TRBV10-1 to TRBJ2-1, with 9 bases fitting TRBD2. Germline values: CDR1 WNHNN, CDR2 SYGVQD (reference sequence). The trim removed 4 bases at V and 6 bases at J, leaving 10 bases unmatched. This CDR3 has 16 amino acids. The CDR3: CASSAPGLAGLNEQFF. In nucleotides, the CDR3 is TGCGCCAGCAGTGCCCCGGGGCTAGCGGGGCTCAATGAGCAGTTCTTC.

This clone was counted between two and nine times. The chain employs TRBV11-2 and TRBJ1-1, with 7 bases identical to TRBD1. The CDR3 is 16 amino acids. The germline V gene has CDR1 SGHAT and CDR2 FQNNGV. Unmatched junction bases numbered 6, after V lost 2 bases and J lost 0 bases. The CDR3: CASSLIRDRMNTEAFF. CDR3 nucleotides: TGTGCCAGCAGCTTAATTCGGGACAGAATGAACACTGAAGCTTTCTTT.

V usage is TRBV19 and J usage is TRBJ1-4, with 9 bases aligning to TRBD1. CDR3 length: 16 residues. The trim removed 6 bases at V and 7 bases at J, leaving 12 bases unmatched. The germline V gene encodes CDR1 LNHDA and CDR2 SQIVND (reference sequence). The CDR3 here is CASRQSPGQGVEKLFF. In nucleotides, the CDR3 is TGTGCCAGTAGACAGTCCCCGGGACAGGGAGTTGAAAAACTGTTTTTT.

The chain joins TRBV19 to TRBJ1-5; 8 positions agree with TRBD1. CDR1 LNHDA and CDR2 SQIVND come from the germline V gene (reference sequence). The V and J ends lost 6 bases and 0 bases, in that order; junction bases with no gene match: 4. The CDR3 has 15 residues. In nucleotides, the CDR3 is TGTGCCAGTAGCGGACAGGGAGTTAGCAATCAGCCCCAGCATTTT. It yields the protein CASSGQGVSNQPQHF.

The CDR3 nucleotides read TGCGCCAGCAGCTTGGAAGCGGGGGGTCACTACGAGCAGTACTTC. Amino acid sequence: CASSLEAGGHYEQYF. This chain connects TRBV5-1 to TRBJ2-7; 9 bases are a match to TRBD2. This CDR3 is built from 15 residues. V shed 0 bases, J shed 3 bases, and the junction held 4 bases outside the gene matches. Germline CDR1 reads SGHRS; CDR2 reads YFSETQ. Variable domain in full (rest from reference TRBV5-1 and TRBJ2-7): KAGVTQTPRYLIKTRGQQVTLSCSPISGHRSVSWYQQTPGQGLQFLFEYFSETQRNKGNFPGRFSGRQFSNSRSEMNVSTLELGDSALYLCASSLEAGGHYEQYFGPGTRLTVT.

This chain uses TRBV6-1 with TRBJ2-1; 11 positions match TRBD2. The germline CDR1 and CDR2 sequences are MNHNS and SASEGT. J was trimmed by 4 bases and V by 5 bases; bases with no gene match: 4. The CDR3 extends over 15 amino acids. DNA for the CDR3: TGTGCCAGCAGTTTAGCGGGGGGGGAGTACAATGAGCAGTTCTTC. Protein sequence: CASSLAGGEYNEQFF.

The V call is TRBV6-2 or TRBV6-3, the J call TRBJ2-6; D remains unclear. This CDR3 has 17 residues. V lost 2 bases to trimming and J lost 1 base, with 12 bases between them. CDR1 and CDR2 (germline): MNHEY, SVGEGT. DNA for the CDR3: TGTGCCAGCAGTTACAAGATTGGTCTATCTGGGGCCAACGTCCTGACTTTC. Its protein product is CASSYKIGLSGANVLTF.

This chain links TRBV13 with TRBJ2-1; weak D call: TRBD1 (5 bases). V lost 5 bases and J lost 7, with 15 bases in between. Germline values: CDR1 PRHDT, CDR2 FYEKMQ (reference sequence). The CDR3 runs to 14 residues. The CDR3 nucleotides are TGTGCCAGCAGCCCCTATGACAGAAAAAATGAGCAGTTCTTC. Amino acids: CASSPYDRKNEQFF.

The CDR3 reads CASSEGVGQGRRDEQFF. CDR3 bases: TGTGCCAGCAGCGAAGGGGTGGGCCAGGGTCGTAGGGATGAGCAGTTCTTC. The chain is built from TRBV9 and TRBJ2-1; D may be TRBD1 (5 bases). The CDR3 spans 17 residues. In germline, CDR1 is SGDLS, CDR2 YYNGEE. V was clipped by 3 bases and J by 8 bases, with 24 bases between them.

The rearrangement joins TRBV6-2 or TRBV6-3 to TRBJ1-5, with 10 positions matching TRBD1. The CDR3 runs to 18 residues. V gave up 1 base and J gave up 1 base; unmatched junction bases: 7. Germline V CDR1 and CDR2: MNHEY, SVGEGT. The CDR3 is CASSYYGTGVLSNQPQHF. DNA for the CDR3: TGTGCCAGCAGTTACTACGGGACAGGGGTCCTCAGCAATCAGCCCCAGCATTTT.

The chain uses TRBV12-3 or TRBV12-4 and TRBJ1-1; D is perhaps TRBD1 (6 bases). The CDR3 covers 12 residues. V shed 7 bases and J shed 7 bases, with 13 bases lying between them. The CDR3 DNA sequence: TGTGCCAGCACCCGGGGGGGCAATGAAGCTTTCTTT. It specifies CASTRGGNEAFF.

The CDR3 spells CASSYSAGDLQVEQYF. The CDR3 DNA sequence: TGTGCCAGCAGTTACTCGGCGGGAGACTTGCAAGTCGAGCAGTACTTC. The chain employs TRBV6-2 or TRBV6-3 and TRBJ2-7; 7 bases are a match to TRBD2. V shed 0 bases, J shed 6 bases, and the junction held 11 bases outside the gene matches. Germline V gene sequence: CDR1 MNHEY, CDR2 SVGEGT. The CDR3 consists of 16 residues.

The V gene is TRBV15, the J gene TRBJ2-5; 10 nucleotides align to TRBD2. CDR1 and CDR2 (germline): LNHNV, YYDKDF (reference sequence). CDR3 length: 14 amino acids. The junction had 1 base not matched to a gene; V was cut back by 1 base and J by 5 bases. CDR3 bases: TGTGCCACCAGCAGAGTAGCGGGGGGTGAGACCCAGTACTTC. It translates to CATSRVAGGETQYF. Full variable domain (rest looked up from reference TRBV15 and TRBJ2-5): DAMVIQNPRYQVTQFGKPVTLSCSQTLNHNVMYWYQQKSSQAPKLLFHYYDKDFNNEADTPDNFQSRRPNTSFCFLDIRSPGLGDTAMYLCATSRVAGGETQYFGPGTRLLVL.

V usage is TRBV7-6 and J usage is TRBJ2-7; 7 bases fit TRBD2. CDR1 and CDR2 from the germline V gene are SGHVS and FNYEAQ. This CDR3 has 16 residues. J gave up 2 bases and V 5 bases, and 12 bases lay outside the gene matches. The CDR3 sequence is CASSPRLAAVPYEQYF. Here the CDR3 DNA reads TGTGCCAGCAGCCCAAGACTAGCCGCGGTTCCCTACGAGCAGTACTTC.

The chain carries TRBV9 and TRBJ1-3, with no clear D. The CDR3 spans 17 residues. The germline V gene has CDR1 SGDLS and CDR2 YYNGEE. V was clipped by 0 bases and J by 0 bases, with 13 bases between them. The CDR3 DNA is TGTGCCAGCAGCGTAGTGAAGTCAAACAACTCTGGAAACACCATATATTTT. Translated: CASSVVKSNNSGNTIYF.

The chain has TRBV29-1 and TRBJ2-7; TRBD2 agrees at 7 bases. Losses at the gene ends were 5 bases for V and 3 bases for J; bases not matched to a gene: 4. The CDR3 runs to 12 residues. Germline-derived CDR1 and CDR2 are SQVTM and ANQGSEA. The chain's CDR3 is CSVSLADYEQYF. The DNA for the CDR3 is TGCAGCGTTAGTCTAGCGGACTACGAGCAGTACTTC.

The chain links TRBV7-9 to TRBJ2-1, with 7 bases fitting TRBD2. The CDR3 consists of 17 residues. Germline V gene data show CDR1 as SEHNR and CDR2 as FQNEAQ (reference sequence). V dropped 1 base and J dropped 1; count of bases not matched to a gene: 7. The CDR3 reads CASSLGVTGGSYNEQFF. The CDR3 nucleotides are TGTGCCAGCAGCTTAGGAGTTACGGGGGGTTCCTACAATGAGCAGTTCTTC.